This entry lists 15 T cell receptor beta chains sequenced from one sample in a study of STAT5B mutations in CD4+ large granular lymphocyte leukemia. The method was immunoSEQ multiplex PCR; TCRdb's version includes in-frame clones alone and lacks a portion of them. This sample has fewer than 35,000 clones, with about 78% found just once. Source material: CD4+ T cells from blood buffy coats. The receptors come from a human donor in good health.

This clone has more than one count but fewer than ten. The rearrangement joins TRBV7-9 to TRBJ2-7; maybe TRBD1 (5 bases). Trimming left V 5 bases short and J 6 bases short, with 11 bases between. Germline V gives CDR1 SEHNR, CDR2 FQNEAQ (reference sequence). The length of the CDR3 is 12 residues. CDR3 nucleotides: TGTGCCAGCAGCCAACAGGATTCCGAGCAGTACTTC. Its translation: CASSQQDSEQYF. Full variable domain (outside the CDR3, taken from reference TRBV7-9 and TRBJ2-7): DTGVSQNPRHKITKRGQNVTFRCDPISEHNRLYWYRQTLGQGPEFLTYFQNEAQLEKSRLLSDRFSAERPKGSFSTLEIQRTEQGDSAMYLCASSQQDSEQYFGPGTRLTVT.

The chain employs TRBV11-2 and TRBJ2-5, with a weak D call TRBD1 (6 bases). The DNA end lines up better with TRBJ2-7; the J call may be wrong. CDR1 is SGHAT and CDR2 is FQNNGV in the germline V gene. The CDR3 is 15 amino acids. CDR3 DNA: TGTGCCAGCAGCTTAGCAGGGGCGGAGACCTACGAGCAGTACTTC. This codes for CASSLAGAETYEQYF.

The V and J genes are TRBV27 and TRBJ1-6; a weak D match, TRBD1 (6 bases). Germline assignment: CDR1 MNHEY and CDR2 SMNVEV (reference sequence). This CDR3 has 14 amino acids. V lost 5 bases, J lost 5 bases, and 10 bases lay in between. CDR3: CASSVRGNNSPLHF. CDR3 DNA: TGTGCCAGCAGTGTCAGGGGAAATAATTCACCCCTCCACTTT.

The genes are TRBV29-1 and TRBJ1-1; TRBD1 is a possible D gene (6 bases). Germline V CDR1 and CDR2: SQVTM, ANQGSEA. V was clipped by 6 bases and J by 6 bases, with 20 bases between them. The CDR3 runs to 14 residues. The DNA for the CDR3 is TGCAGCGTCCTCCAGACAGGAGTTGCCCCTGAAGCTTTCTTT. Translated, it gives CSVLQTGVAPEAFF.

The CDR3 nucleotides read TGTGCCAGCGGACGGGACAGCACTTTTGGTTCACCCCTCCACTTT. It codes for CASGRDSTFGSPLHF. The J gene is TRBJ1-6, the V gene TRBV7-9; 7 nucleotides line up with TRBD1. Germline trimming cut 8 bases from V and 9 bases from J; bases unmatched to any gene: 13. Germline V gives CDR1 SEHNR, CDR2 FQNEAQ (reference sequence). CDR3 size: 15 residues.

This rearrangement joins TRBV29-1 to TRBJ1-1; 12 bases are shared with TRBD1. There are 15 residues in the CDR3. Germline V CDR1 and CDR2: SQVTM, ANQGSEA. V gave up 6 bases and J gave up 6 bases; unmatched junction bases: 11. The CDR3: CSVAGTGGVESEAFF. CDR3 nucleotides: TGCAGCGTCGCCGGGACAGGGGGCGTTGAATCTGAAGCTTTCTTT.

The chain has TRBV13 and TRBJ1-6; TRBD1 is a possible D gene (5 bases). V gave up 0 bases and J gave up 12 bases, with 15 bases separating them. The length of the CDR3 is 15 residues. Germline assignment: CDR1 PRHDT and CDR2 FYEKMQ (reference sequence). The CDR3 DNA sequence: TGTGCCAGCAGCTTAGGGGCGGGGACTTTAAGACCCCTCCACTTT. Amino acid sequence: CASSLGAGTLRPLHF.

The genes are TRBV2 and TRBJ2-2; 12 bases align to TRBD2. V lost 6 bases and J lost 7; bases outside the gene matches: 9. The CDR3 has 16 amino acids. CDR1 is SNHLY, CDR2 FYNNEI, per germline. The CDR3 region has the DNA TGTGCCAGCAGCGGACGACTAGCGGGAGTTGGCGGGGAGCTGTTTTTT. This sequence encodes CASSGRLAGVGGELFF.

Turning to this clone: The sample holds other DNA sequences that translate to the same CDR3. The rearrangement links TRBV4-1 to TRBJ2-5; TRBD1 matches 8 bases. Germline V gene sequence: CDR1 MGHRA, CDR2 YSYEKL. J gave up 3 bases and V 4 bases, and 7 bases lay outside the gene matches. There are 15 residues in the CDR3. The CDR3 loop is CASSPIWTGKETQYF. The CDR3 DNA follows: TGCGCCAGCAGCCCAATTTGGACAGGGAAAGAGACCCAGTACTTC.

This rearrangement joins TRBV5-1 to TRBJ1-1; D uncertain. V was clipped by 4 bases and J by 2 bases, with 15 bases between them. CDR1 and CDR2 from the germline V gene are SGHRS and YFSETQ. There are 15 residues in the CDR3. The CDR3 DNA reads TGCGCCAGCAGCACAGACCTTCCCCCAAACACTGAAGCTTTCTTT. Amino acid sequence: CASSTDLPPNTEAFF.

V and J are TRBV10-3 and TRBJ2-3; tentatively, D is TRBD1 or TRBD2 (5 bases each). With 5 bases removed from V and 0 bases from J, the gap between germline ends came to 12 bases. Germline V gene data show CDR1 as ENHRY and CDR2 as SYGVKD. The CDR3 loop spans 15 amino acids. The DNA of the CDR3 is TGTGCCATCAGTTTGGGGGTCCTTAGCACAGATACGCAGTATTTT. This translates into CAISLGVLSTDTQYF.

The gene calls are TRBV10-1 and TRBJ1-1, with a possible D match to TRBD1 (6 bases). The CDR3 runs to 13 residues. V was cut by 4 bases and J by 1 base, with 7 bases left in between. Per germline, CDR1 WNHNN and CDR2 SYGVQD (reference sequence). This CDR3 is CASSGGGNTEAFF. CDR3 nucleotides: TGCGCCAGCAGTGGAGGGGGGAACACTGAAGCTTTCTTT.

V gene TRBV6-6 combines with J gene TRBJ1-2, with 7 positions matching TRBD1. This CDR3 spans 12 amino acids. V lost 5 bases and J lost 3; bases outside the gene matches: 0. Germline V gene lookup returns CDR1 MNHNY and CDR2 SVGAGI (reference sequence). The CDR3 reads CASSTGDYGYTF. The CDR3 DNA reads TGTGCCAGCAGTACAGGGGACTATGGCTACACCTTC.

The gene calls are TRBV27 and TRBJ1-5; 7 bases match TRBD1. Trimming cost V 0 bases and J 1 base; bases outside gene matches: 9. The CDR3 is 18 residues long. Germline-derived CDR1 and CDR2 are MNHEY and SMNVEV (reference sequence). CDR3 loop: CASSLSGGQGVSNQPQHF. As DNA, the CDR3 is TGTGCCAGCAGTTTATCGGGGGGTCAGGGGGTAAGCAATCAGCCCCAGCATTTT.

This chain links TRBV6-6 with TRBJ2-7, with TRBD1 matching over 7 bases. CDR3 length equals 14 residues. The trim removed 6 bases at V and 0 bases at J, leaving 5 bases unmatched. Germline loops: CDR1 MNHNY, CDR2 SVGAGI (reference sequence). Written as DNA, the CDR3 is TGTGCCAGCAGACCCAGACAGGGCTCCTACGAGCAGTACTTC. The encoded protein is CASRPRQGSYEQYF.